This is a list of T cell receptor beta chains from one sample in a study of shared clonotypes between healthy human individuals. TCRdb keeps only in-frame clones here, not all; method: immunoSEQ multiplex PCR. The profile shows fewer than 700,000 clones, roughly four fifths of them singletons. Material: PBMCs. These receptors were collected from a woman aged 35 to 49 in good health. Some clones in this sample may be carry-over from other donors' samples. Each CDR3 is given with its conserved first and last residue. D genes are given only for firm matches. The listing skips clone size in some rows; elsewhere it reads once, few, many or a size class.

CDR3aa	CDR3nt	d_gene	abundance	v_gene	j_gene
CSVEDREGRTEAFF	TGCAGCGTTGAAGATCGGGAGGGTAGGACTGAAGCTTTCTTT	.	.	TRBV29-1	TRBJ1-1
CASSPAVGPTGELFF	TGTGCCAGCAGCCCTGCGGTGGGACCCACCGGGGAGCTGTTTTTT	.	.	TRBV5-4	TRBJ2-2
CASSIEANQPQHF	TGTGCCAGTAGTATAGAGGCCAATCAGCCCCAGCATTTT	.	.	TRBV19	TRBJ1-5
CASSLMGPGLAEKNTGELFF	TGCGCCAGCAGCTTGATGGGTCCGGGACTAGCGGAAAAGAACACCGGGGAGCTGTTTTTT	TRBD2	.	TRBV5-1	TRBJ2-2
CASSLGSSVAKNIQYF	TGTGCCAGCAGCTTAGGCAGTTCTGTAGCCAAAAACATTCAGTACTTC	.	.	TRBV11-2	TRBJ2-4
CASWSSGSRETYEQYF	TGTGCCAGCTGGTCTAGCGGGAGTAGAGAAACCTACGAGCAGTACTTC	TRBD2	once	TRBV28	TRBJ2-7
CASRTSGSRNEQFF	TGTGCCAGCAGAACTAGCGGGAGTAGAAATGAGCAGTTCTTC	TRBD2	.	TRBV6-1	TRBJ2-1
CSVVGQSYNEQFF	TGCAGCGTTGTCGGGCAGTCCTACAATGAGCAGTTCTTC	.	.	TRBV29-1	TRBJ2-1
CASSLVSMEKLFF	TGTGCCAGCAGCTTAGTGTCTATGGAAAAACTGTTTTTT	.	.	TRBV7-9	TRBJ1-4
CASSPSGGTNEKLFF	TGTGCCAGCAGCCCCTCCGGGGGGACTAATGAAAAACTGTTTTTT	.	.	TRBV28	TRBJ1-4
CASSSPVTRVKQYF	TGTGCCAGCAGTTCCCCTGTAACTAGGGTAAAGCAGTACTTC	.	.	TRBV28	TRBJ2-7
CASSAERGLEKLFF	TGTGCCAGCAGTGCCGAGAGGGGTCTTGAAAAACTGTTTTTT	.	.	TRBV2	TRBJ1-4
CASSTPGTGWAAFF	TGTGCCAGCAGTACTCCTGGGACAGGGTGGGCAGCTTTCTTT	TRBD1	.	TRBV28	TRBJ1-1
CASSSRPGGEQFF	TGTGCCAGCAGCTCACGCCCCGGGGGTGAGCAGTTCTTC	.	.	TRBV7-3	TRBJ2-1
CASSTLGGRGGETQYF	TGTGCCAGCAGCACCCTGGGTGGGCGAGGGGGAGAGACCCAGTACTTC	.	.	TRBV28	TRBJ2-5
CASSTAGGQSYEQYF	TGTGCCAGTAGTACCGCCGGGGGGCAATCTTACGAGCAGTACTTC	.	.	TRBV19	TRBJ2-7
CASSVSISGANVLTF	TGTGCCAGCAGCGTAAGCATCTCTGGGGCCAACGTCCTGACTTTC	.	.	TRBV9	TRBJ2-6
CASSQAATNEKLFF	TGTGCCAGCAGCCAGGCTGCAACTAATGAAAAACTGTTTTTT	.	many	TRBV28	TRBJ1-4
CASSLGGSDTQYF	TGTGCCAGCAGCTTGGGTGGCTCAGATACGCAGTATTTT	.	.	TRBV5-4	TRBJ2-3
CASRGDNYGYTF	TGTGCCAGCAGAGGGGACAACTATGGCTACACCTTC	.	.	TRBV25-1	TRBJ1-2
CASSPVSDTQYF	TGTGCCAGCAGCCCAGTTTCAGATACGCAGTATTTT	.	once	TRBV7-9	TRBJ2-3
CASSSPGRVRYNEQFF	TGTGCCAGCAGCTCGCCCGGGCGGGTACGCTACAATGAGCAGTTCTTC	.	.	TRBV11-2	TRBJ2-1
CATSLAGVPYEQYF	TGTGCCACCAGCCTGGCGGGAGTCCCCTACGAGCAGTACTTC	TRBD2	.	TRBV15	TRBJ2-7
CASSKDRSYEQYF	TGTGCCAGCAGCAAGGACCGGTCCTACGAGCAGTACTTC	.	few	TRBV5-6	TRBJ2-7
CASSPSGGTGANVLTF	TGTGCCAGCAGCCCCTCCGGGGGGACTGGGGCCAACGTCCTGACTTTC	TRBD2	.	TRBV11-3	TRBJ2-6
CASRNRGLGEAFF	TGTGCCAGTCGTAACAGGGGGCTGGGTGAAGCTTTCTTT	TRBD1	.	TRBV28	TRBJ1-1
CSVEISRESFADTQYF	TGCAGCGTTGAAATCTCGCGGGAGAGTTTTGCAGATACGCAGTATTTT	TRBD2	.	TRBV29-1	TRBJ2-3
CASSPPGGSQETQYF	TGTGCCAGCAGTCCCCCCGGGGGGAGCCAAGAGACCCAGTACTTC	TRBD2	.	TRBV28	TRBJ2-5
CASSVRAGGFNEQFF	TGTGCCAGCAGCGTACGAGCGGGAGGATTCAATGAGCAGTTCTTC	TRBD2	.	TRBV9	TRBJ2-1
CASSLGGANIQYF	TGTGCCAGCAGCTTAGGCGGAGCCAACATTCAGTACTTC	.	.	TRBV7-3	TRBJ2-4
CASSIQHPFSYEQYF	TGTGCCAGCAGTATTCAGCACCCCTTCTCCTACGAGCAGTACTTC	.	.	TRBV6-1	TRBJ2-7
CASRLGGGLYGYTF	TGTGCCAGCAGACTTGGCGGGGGCCTCTATGGCTACACCTTC	.	.	TRBV6-1	TRBJ1-2
CASSEGGSGNTIYF	TGTGCCAGCAGTGAAGGGGGATCTGGAAACACCATATATTTT	.	.	TRBV6-5	TRBJ1-3
CASSYSASGSYEQYF	TGTGCCAGCAGTTACTCGGCTAGCGGGAGCTACGAGCAGTACTTC	TRBD2	.	TRBV6-6	TRBJ2-7
CASSPPRHQGYTF	TGTGCCAGCTCACCTCCCAGGCACCAGGGCTACACCTTC	.	.	TRBV18	TRBJ1-2
CASSSGLAGVADTQYF	TGTGCCAGCAGCTCGGGACTAGCGGGAGTGGCAGATACGCAGTATTTT	TRBD2	.	TRBV7-6	TRBJ2-3
CASSVGQGANTGELFF	TGTGCCAGCAGCGTAGGACAGGGGGCAAACACCGGGGAGCTGTTTTTT	TRBD1	.	TRBV9	TRBJ2-2
CASSLWGLETQYF	TGTGCCAGCAGCTTGTGGGGGCTGGAGACCCAGTACTTC	.	.	TRBV5-6	TRBJ2-5
CASGAGTTGNTIYF	TGTGCCAGCGGCGCAGGGACAACTGGAAACACCATATATTTT	.	.	TRBV5-8	TRBJ1-3
CASSPGTRAGDNEQFF	TGCGCCAGCAGCCCGGGGACTAGGGCGGGAGACAATGAGCAGTTCTTC	TRBD2	.	TRBV5-1	TRBJ2-1
CASFGQAGGYTF	TGTGCCAGCTTCGGACAGGCCGGGGGCTACACCTTC	TRBD1	.	TRBV7-9	TRBJ1-2
CASTPGNRGLGKLFF	TGTGCCAGCACCCCCGGGAACAGGGGGCTAGGAAAACTGTTTTTT	TRBD1	.	TRBV28	TRBJ1-4
CASSQGQELLTDTQYF	TGCGCCAGCAGCCAAGGACAGGAGCTTCTCACAGATACGCAGTATTTT	.	.	TRBV4-3	TRBJ2-3
CASSPPGRPKYF	TGTGCCAGCAGCCCCCCGGGACGTCCTAAGTACTTC	.	.	TRBV28	TRBJ2-7
CAWGQGSDEQYF	TGTGCGTGGGGACAGGGCAGTGACGAGCAGTACTTC	TRBD1	.	TRBV30	TRBJ2-7
CASSQSLYAGTVTSGDTGELFF	TGCGCCAGCAGTCAATCGTTATACGCCGGGACAGTGACTAGCGGGGATACCGGGGAGCTGTTTTTT	TRBD2	.	TRBV23-1	TRBJ2-2
CASSVLAGYTDTQYF	TGTGCCAGCAGCGTATTAGCCGGGTACACAGATACGCAGTATTTT	.	.	TRBV9	TRBJ2-3
CASSYSTGQTEAFF	TGTGCCAGCAGTTATTCTACAGGACAGACTGAAGCTTTCTTT	.	.	TRBV6-6	TRBJ1-1
CASSDYTGTRAFF	TGTGCCAGCAGCGACTACACCGGGACCCGAGCTTTCTTT	.	.	TRBV6-1	TRBJ1-1
CASSGTQANSYNEQFF	TGTGCCTCCTCCGGGACACAAGCCAACTCCTACAATGAGCAGTTCTTC	.	.	TRBV25-1	TRBJ2-1
CASSHRGPDTEAFF	TGTGCCAGCAGCCACAGGGGGCCGGACACTGAAGCTTTCTTT	TRBD1	.	TRBV6-5	TRBJ1-1